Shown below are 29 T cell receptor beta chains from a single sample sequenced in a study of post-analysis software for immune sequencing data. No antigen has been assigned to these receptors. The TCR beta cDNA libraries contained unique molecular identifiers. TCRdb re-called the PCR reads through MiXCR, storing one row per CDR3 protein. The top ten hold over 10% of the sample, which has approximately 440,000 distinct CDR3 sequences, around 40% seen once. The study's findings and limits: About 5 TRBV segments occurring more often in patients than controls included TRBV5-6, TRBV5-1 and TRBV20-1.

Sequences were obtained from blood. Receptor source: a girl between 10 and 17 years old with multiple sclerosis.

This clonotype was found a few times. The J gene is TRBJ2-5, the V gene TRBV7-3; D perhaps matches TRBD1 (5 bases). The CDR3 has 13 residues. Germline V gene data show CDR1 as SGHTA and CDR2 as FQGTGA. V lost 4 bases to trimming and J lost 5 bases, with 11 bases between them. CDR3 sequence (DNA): TGTGCCAGCAGCTCCATTCCAGGGGAGACCCAGTACTTC. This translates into CASSSIPGETQYF. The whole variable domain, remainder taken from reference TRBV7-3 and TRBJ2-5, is GAGVSQTPSNKVTEKGKYVELRCDPISGHTALYWYRQSLGQGPEFLIYFQGTGAADDSGLPNDRFFAVRPEGSVSTLKIQRTERGDSAVYLCASSSIPGETQYFGPGTRLLVL.

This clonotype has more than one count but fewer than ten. For the CDR3, the DNA is TGTGCCAGCAGTGACCCTAACCCCGTGACTAGTGGGACTAGGAAGACCCAGTACTTC. This translates into CASSDPNPVTSGTRKTQYF. This chain connects TRBV6-4 to TRBJ2-5, with 8 bases lining up with TRBD2. The CDR3 loop spans 19 amino acids. J was trimmed by 6 bases and V by 2 bases; bases with no gene match: 20. Germline V gene data show CDR1 as MRHNA and CDR2 as SNTAGT.

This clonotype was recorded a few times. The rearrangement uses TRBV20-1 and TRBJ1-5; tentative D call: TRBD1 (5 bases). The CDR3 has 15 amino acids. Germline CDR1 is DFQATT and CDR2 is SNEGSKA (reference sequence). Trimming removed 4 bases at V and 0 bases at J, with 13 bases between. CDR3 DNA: TGCAGTGCTACTCCCGGGGGTTATAGCAATCAGCCCCAGCATTTT. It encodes CSATPGGYSNQPQHF.

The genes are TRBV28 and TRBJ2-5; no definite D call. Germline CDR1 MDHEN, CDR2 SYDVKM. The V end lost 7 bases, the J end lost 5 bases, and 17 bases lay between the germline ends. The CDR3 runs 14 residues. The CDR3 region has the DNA TGTGCCAGCATCCGGAGCATTCCGCCGGAGACCCAGTACTTC. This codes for CASIRSIPPETQYF.

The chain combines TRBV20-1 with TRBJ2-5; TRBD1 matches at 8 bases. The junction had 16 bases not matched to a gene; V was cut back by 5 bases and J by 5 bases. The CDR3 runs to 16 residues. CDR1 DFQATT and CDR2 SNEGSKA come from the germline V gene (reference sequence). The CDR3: CSAGNIPDREVETQYF. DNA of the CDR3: TGCAGTGCTGGGAATATACCGGACAGGGAGGTGGAGACCCAGTACTTC.

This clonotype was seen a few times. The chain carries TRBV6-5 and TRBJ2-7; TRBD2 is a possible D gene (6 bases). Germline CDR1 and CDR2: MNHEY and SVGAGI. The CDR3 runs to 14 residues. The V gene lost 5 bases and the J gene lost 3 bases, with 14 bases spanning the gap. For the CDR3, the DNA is TGTGCCAGCAGTCCACGGACTACTAGCTACGAGCAGTACTTC. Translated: CASSPRTTSYEQYF.

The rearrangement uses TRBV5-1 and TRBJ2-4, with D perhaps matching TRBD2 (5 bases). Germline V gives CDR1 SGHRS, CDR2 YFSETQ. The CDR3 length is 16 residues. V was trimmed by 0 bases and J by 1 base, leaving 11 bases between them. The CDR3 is CASSLAAGMAKNIQYF. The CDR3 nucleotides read TGCGCCAGCAGCTTGGCCGCGGGTATGGCCAAAAACATTCAGTACTTC.

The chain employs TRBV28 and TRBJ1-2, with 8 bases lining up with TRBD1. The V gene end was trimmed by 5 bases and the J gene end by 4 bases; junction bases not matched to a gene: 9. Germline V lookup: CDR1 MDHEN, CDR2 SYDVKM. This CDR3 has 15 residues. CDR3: CASSLLTGASYGYTF. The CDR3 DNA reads TGTGCCAGCAGTCTATTGACAGGGGCCAGCTATGGCTACACCTTC.

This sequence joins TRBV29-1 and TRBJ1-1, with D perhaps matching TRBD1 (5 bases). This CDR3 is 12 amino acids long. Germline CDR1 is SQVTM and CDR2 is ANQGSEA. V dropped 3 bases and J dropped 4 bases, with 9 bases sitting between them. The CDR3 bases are TGCAGCGTTGACGCAGGGCCCACTGAAGCTTTCTTT. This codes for CSVDAGPTEAFF.

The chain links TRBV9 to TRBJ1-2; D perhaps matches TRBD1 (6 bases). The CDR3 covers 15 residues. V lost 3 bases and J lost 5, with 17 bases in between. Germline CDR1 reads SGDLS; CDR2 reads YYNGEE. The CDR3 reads CASSDTTGQSYGYTF. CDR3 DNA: TGTGCCAGCAGCGACACGACAGGTCAATCTTATGGCTACACCTTC.

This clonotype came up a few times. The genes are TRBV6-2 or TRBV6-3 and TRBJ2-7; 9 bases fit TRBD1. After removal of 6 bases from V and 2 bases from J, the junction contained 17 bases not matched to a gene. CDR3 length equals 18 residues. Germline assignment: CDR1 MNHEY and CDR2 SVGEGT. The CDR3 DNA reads TGTGCCAGCAGCCAACACCGCCCCAGGACAGGGGCAACCTACGAGCAGTACTTC. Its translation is CASSQHRPRTGATYEQYF.

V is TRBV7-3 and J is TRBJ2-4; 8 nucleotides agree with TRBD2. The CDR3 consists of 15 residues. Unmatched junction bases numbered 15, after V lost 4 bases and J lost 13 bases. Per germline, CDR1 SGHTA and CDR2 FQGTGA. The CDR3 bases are TGTGCCAGCAGCTCTCCGGGACTAGGGTCGGGGGAGCAGTACTTC. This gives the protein CASSSPGLGSGEQYF.

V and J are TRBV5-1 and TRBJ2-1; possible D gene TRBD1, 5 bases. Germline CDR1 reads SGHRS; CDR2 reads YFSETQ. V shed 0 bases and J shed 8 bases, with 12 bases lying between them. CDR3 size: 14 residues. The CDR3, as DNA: TGCGCCAGCAGCTTGGGACAGCCCAAGGATGAGCAGTTCTTC. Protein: CASSLGQPKDEQFF.

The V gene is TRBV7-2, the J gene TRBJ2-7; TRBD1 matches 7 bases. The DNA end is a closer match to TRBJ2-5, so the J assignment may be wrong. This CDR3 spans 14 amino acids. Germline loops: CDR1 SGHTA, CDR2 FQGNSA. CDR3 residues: CASSQGTARETQYF. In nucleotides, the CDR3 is TGTGCCAGCAGCCAGGGGACAGCTCGGGAGACCCAGTACTTC.

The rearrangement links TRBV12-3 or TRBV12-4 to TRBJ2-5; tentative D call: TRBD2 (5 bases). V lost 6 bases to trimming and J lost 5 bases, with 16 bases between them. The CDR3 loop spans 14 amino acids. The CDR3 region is CASSAGIMRETQYF. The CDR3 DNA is TGTGCCAGCAGCGCCGGGATTATGCGCGAGACCCAGTACTTC.

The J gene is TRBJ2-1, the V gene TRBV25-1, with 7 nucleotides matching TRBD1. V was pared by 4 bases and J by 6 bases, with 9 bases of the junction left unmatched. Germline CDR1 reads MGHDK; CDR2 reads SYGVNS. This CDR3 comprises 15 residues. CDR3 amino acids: CASSGRRGTANEQFF. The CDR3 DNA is TGTGCCAGCAGTGGACGGCGTGGGACAGCCAATGAGCAGTTCTTC.

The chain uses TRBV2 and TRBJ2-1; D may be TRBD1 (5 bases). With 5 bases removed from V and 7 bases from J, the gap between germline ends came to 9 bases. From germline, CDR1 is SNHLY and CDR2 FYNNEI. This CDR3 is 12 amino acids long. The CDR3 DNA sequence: TGTGCCAGCAGTAAAGACAGTAATGAGCAGTTCTTC. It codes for CASSKDSNEQFF.

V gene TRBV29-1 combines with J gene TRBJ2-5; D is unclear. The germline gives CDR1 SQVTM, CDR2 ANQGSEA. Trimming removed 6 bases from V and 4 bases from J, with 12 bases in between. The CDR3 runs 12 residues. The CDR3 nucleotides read TGCAGCGTCCAGCACCTAGGAGAGACCCAGTACTTC. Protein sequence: CSVQHLGETQYF.

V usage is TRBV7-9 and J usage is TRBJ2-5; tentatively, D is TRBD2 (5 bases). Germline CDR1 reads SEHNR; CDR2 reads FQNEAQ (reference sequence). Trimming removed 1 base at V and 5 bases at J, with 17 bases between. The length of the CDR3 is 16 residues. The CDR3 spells CASSLDEGPAPETQYF. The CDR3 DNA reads TGTGCCAGCAGCTTAGATGAGGGCCCCGCCCCGGAGACCCAGTACTTC.

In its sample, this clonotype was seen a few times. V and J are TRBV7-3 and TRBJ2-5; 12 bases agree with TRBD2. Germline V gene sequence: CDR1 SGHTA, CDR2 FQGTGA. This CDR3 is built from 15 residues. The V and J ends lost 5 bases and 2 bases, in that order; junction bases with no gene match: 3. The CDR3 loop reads CASSPGLAGQETQYF. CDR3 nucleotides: TGTGCCAGCAGCCCGGGACTAGCGGGTCAAGAGACCCAGTACTTC.

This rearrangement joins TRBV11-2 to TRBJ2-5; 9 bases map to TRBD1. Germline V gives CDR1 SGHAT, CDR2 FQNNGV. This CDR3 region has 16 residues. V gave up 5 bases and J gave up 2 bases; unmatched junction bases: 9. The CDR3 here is CASSPTGGFSQETQYF. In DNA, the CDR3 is TGTGCCAGCAGCCCGACAGGGGGGTTTAGTCAAGAGACCCAGTACTTC.

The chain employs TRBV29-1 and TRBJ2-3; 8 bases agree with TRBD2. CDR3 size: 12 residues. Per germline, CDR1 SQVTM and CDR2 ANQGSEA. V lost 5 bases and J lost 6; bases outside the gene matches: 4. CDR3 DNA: TGCAGCGTTAGCGGGAGTTTTGATACGCAGTATTTT. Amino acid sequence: CSVSGSFDTQYF.

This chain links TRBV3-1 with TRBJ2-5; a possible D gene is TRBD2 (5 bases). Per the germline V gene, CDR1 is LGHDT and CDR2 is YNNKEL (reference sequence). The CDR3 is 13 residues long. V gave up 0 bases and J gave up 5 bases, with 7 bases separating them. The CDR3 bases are TGTGCCAGCAGCCAAGATCCGGGGGAGACCCAGTACTTC. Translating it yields CASSQDPGETQYF.

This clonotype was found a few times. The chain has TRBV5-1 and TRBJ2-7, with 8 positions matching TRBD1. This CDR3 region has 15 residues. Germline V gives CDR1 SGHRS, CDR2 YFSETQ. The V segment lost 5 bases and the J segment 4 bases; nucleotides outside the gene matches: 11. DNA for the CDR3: TGCGCCAGCAGGGACATGGGGACAGGCCTTTACGAGCAGTACTTC. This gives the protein CASRDMGTGLYEQYF.

CDR3 region: CSVALAGLYNEQFF. As DNA, the CDR3 is TGCAGCGTTGCCCTAGCGGGGCTCTACAATGAGCAGTTCTTC. This chain uses TRBV29-1 with TRBJ2-1; 9 nucleotides match TRBD2. CDR1 and CDR2 (germline): SQVTM, ANQGSEA. The CDR3 has 14 residues. The V gene end was trimmed by 4 bases and the J gene end by 3 bases; junction bases not matched to a gene: 4.

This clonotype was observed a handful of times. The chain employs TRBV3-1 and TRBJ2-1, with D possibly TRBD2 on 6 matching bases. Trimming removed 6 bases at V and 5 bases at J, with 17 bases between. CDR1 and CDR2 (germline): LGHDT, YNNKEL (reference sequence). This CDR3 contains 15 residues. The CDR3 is CASSPRLVADNEQFF. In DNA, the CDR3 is TGTGCCAGCAGTCCCCGACTAGTAGCCGACAATGAGCAGTTCTTC.

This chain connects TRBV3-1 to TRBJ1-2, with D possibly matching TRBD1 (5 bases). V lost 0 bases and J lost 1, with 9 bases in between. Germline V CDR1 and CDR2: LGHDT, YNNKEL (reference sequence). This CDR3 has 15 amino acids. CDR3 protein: CASSQDWGSNYGYTF. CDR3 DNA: TGTGCCAGCAGCCAAGATTGGGGCAGTAACTATGGCTACACCTTC.

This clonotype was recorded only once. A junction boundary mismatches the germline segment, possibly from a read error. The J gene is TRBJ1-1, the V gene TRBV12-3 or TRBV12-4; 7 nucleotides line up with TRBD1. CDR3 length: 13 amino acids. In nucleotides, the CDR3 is TGTGCCAGCAGTTTACAGGGGGGGTATGAAGGTTTCTTT. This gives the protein CASSLQGGYEGFF.

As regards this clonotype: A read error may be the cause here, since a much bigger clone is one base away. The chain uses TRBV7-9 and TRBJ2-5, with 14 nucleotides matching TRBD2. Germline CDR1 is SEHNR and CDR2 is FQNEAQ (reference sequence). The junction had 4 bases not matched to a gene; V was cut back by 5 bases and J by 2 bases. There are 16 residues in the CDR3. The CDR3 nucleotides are TGTGCCAGCAGCCCGGGACTAGCGGGAGAACAAGAGACCCAGTACTTC. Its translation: CASSPGLAGEQETQYF. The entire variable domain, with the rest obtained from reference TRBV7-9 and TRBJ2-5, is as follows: DTGVSQNPRHKITKRGQNVTFRCDPISEHNRLYWYRQTLGQGPEFLTYFQNEAQLEKSRLLSDRFSAERPKGSFSTLEIQRTEQGDSAMYLCASSPGLAGEQETQYFGPGTRLLVL.